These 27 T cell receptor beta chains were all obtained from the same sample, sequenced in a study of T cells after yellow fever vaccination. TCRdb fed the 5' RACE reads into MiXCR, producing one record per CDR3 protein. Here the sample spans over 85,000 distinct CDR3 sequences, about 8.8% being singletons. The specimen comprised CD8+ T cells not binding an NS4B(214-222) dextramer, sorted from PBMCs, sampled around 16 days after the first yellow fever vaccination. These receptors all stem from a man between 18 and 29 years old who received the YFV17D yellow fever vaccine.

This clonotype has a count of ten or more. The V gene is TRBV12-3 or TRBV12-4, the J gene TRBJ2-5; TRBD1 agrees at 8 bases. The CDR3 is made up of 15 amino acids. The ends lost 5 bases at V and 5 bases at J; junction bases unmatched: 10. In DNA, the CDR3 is TGTGCCAGCAGTCCGCGACAGGGGATGGAGGAGACCCAGTACTTC. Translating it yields CASSPRQGMEETQYF.

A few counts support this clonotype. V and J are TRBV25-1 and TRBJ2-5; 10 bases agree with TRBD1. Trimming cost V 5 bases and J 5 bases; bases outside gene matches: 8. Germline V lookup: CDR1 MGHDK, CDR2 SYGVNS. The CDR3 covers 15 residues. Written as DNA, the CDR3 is TGTGCCAGCAGTCCGACAGGGGGCCTGGGGGAGACCCAGTACTTC. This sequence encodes CASSPTGGLGETQYF.

The CDR3 DNA follows: TGTGCCAGCAGCTTCAGGGATTTTGGAACTAATGAAAAACTGTTTTTT. Residues: CASSFRDFGTNEKLFF. The chain has TRBV7-2 and TRBJ1-4, with D tentatively TRBD1 (5 bases). This CDR3 spans 16 amino acids. Per the germline V gene, CDR1 is SGHTA and CDR2 is FQGNSA. V was clipped by 3 bases and J by 1 base, with 12 bases between them.

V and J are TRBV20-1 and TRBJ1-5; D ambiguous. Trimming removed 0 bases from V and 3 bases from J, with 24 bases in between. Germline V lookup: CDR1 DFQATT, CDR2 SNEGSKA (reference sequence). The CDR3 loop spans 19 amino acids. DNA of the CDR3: TGCAGTGCTAGAGACAGTAGTCGCCAGCCCTTTTATAACAATCAGCCCCAGCATTTT. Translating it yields CSARDSSRQPFYNNQPQHF.

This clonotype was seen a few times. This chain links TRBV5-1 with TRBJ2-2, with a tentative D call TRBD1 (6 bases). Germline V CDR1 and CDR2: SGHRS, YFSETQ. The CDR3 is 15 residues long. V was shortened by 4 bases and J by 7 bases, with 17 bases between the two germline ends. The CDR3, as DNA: TGCGCCAGCAGCCTTCACAGGGTAGAAAGCGGGGAGCTGTTTTTT. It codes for CASSLHRVESGELFF.

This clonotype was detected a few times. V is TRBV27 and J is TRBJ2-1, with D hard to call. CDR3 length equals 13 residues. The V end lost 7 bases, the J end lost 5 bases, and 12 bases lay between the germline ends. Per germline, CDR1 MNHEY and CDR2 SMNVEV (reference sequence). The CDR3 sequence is CASKPNPNNEQFF. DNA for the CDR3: TGTGCCAGCAAACCGAACCCCAACAATGAGCAGTTCTTC.

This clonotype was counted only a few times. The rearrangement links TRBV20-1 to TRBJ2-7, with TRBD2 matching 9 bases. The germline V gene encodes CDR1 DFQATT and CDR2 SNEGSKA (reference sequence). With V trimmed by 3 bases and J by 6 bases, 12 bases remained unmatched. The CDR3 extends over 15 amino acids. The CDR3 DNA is TGCAGTGCTAGTAGGAGCGGGGGGTATAGGGGCGAGCAGTACTTC. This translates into CSASRSGGYRGEQYF.

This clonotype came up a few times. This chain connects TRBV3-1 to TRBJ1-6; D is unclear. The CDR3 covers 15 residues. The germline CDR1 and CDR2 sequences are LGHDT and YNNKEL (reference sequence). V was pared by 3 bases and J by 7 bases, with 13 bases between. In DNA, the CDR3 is TGTGCCAGCAGCCATTCCTTTATGGAGAATTCACCCCTCCACTTT. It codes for CASSHSFMENSPLHF.

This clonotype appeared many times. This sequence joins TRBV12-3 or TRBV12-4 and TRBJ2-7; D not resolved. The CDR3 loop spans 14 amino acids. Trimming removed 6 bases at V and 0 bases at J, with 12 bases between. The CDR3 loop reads CASSLGTSSYEQYF. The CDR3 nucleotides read TGTGCCAGCAGCCTAGGAACCAGCTCCTACGAGCAGTACTTC.

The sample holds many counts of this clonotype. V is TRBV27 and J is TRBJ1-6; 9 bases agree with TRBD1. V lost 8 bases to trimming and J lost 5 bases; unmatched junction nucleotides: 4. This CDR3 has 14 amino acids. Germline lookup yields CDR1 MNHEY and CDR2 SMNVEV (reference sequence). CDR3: CASRDRVHNSPLHF. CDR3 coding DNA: TGTGCCAGCCGGGACAGGGTACATAATTCACCCCTCCACTTT.

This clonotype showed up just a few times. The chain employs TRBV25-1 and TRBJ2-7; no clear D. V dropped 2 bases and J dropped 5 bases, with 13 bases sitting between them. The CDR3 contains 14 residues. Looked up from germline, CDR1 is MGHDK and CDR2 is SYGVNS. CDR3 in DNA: TGTGCCAGCAGTGAAGCAAGCCCTAACCACGAGCAGTACTTC. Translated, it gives CASSEASPNHEQYF.

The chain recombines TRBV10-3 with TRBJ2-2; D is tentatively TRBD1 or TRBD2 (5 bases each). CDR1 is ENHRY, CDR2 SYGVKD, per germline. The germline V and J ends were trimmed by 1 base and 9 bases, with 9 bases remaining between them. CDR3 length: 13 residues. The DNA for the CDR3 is TGTGCCATCAGTGAGTACCGGGACCGGGAGCTGTTTTTT. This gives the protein CAISEYRDRELFF.

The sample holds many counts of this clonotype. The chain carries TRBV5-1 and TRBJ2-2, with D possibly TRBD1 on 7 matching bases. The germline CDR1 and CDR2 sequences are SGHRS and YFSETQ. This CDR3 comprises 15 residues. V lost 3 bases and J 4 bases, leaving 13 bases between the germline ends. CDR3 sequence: CASSSTGRSTGELFF. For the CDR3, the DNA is TGCGCCAGCAGCTCGACAGGGAGGTCCACCGGGGAGCTGTTTTTT.

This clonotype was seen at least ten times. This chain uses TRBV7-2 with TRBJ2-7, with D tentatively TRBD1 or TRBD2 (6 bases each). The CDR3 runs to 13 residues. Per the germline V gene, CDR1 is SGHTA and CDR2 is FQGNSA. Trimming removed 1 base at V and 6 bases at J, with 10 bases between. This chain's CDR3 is CASSLVGGGEQYF. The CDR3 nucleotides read TGTGCCAGCAGCTTAGTAGGAGGGGGCGAGCAGTACTTC.

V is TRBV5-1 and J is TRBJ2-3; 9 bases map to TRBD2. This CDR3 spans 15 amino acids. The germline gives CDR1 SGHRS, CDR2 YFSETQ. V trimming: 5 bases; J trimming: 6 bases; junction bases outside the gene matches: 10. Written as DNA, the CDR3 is TGCGCCAGCAGAGGGACTAGCTGGGGGACGGATACGCAGTATTTT. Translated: CASRGTSWGTDTQYF.

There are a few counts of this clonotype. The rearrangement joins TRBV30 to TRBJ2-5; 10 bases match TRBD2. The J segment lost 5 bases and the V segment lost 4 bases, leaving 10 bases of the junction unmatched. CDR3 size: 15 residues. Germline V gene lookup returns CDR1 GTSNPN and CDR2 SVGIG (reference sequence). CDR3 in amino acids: CAWTYSGGAHETQYF. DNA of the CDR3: TGTGCCTGGACCTACAGCGGGGGGGCCCATGAGACCCAGTACTTC.

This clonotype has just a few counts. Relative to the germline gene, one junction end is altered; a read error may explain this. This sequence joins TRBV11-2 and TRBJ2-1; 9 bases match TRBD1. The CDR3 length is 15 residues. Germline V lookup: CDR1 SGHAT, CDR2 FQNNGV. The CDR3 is CASSSRDRDYDEQFF. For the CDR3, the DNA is TGTGCCAGCAGCTCTAGGGACAGGGACTACGATGAGCAGTTCTTC.

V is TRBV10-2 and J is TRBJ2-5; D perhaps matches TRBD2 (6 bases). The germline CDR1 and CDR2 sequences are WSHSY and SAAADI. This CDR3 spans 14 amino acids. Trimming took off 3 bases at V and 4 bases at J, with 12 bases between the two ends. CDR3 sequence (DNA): TGCGCCAGCAGTGACGGGAGACCGCTAGAGACCCAGTACTTC. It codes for CASSDGRPLETQYF.

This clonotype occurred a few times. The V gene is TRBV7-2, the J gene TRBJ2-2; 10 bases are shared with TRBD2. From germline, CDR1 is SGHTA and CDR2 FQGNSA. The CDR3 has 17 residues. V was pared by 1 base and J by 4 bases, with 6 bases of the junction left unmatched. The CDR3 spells CASSLGPRTSGTGELFF. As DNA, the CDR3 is TGTGCCAGCAGCTTAGGGCCTCGGACTAGCGGCACCGGGGAGCTGTTTTTT.

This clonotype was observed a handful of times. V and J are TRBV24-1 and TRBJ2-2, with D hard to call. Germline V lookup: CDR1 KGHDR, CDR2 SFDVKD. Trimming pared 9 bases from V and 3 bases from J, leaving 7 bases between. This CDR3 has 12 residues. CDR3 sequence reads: CATGDDTGELFF. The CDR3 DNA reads TGTGCCACCGGGGATGACACCGGGGAGCTGTTTTTT.

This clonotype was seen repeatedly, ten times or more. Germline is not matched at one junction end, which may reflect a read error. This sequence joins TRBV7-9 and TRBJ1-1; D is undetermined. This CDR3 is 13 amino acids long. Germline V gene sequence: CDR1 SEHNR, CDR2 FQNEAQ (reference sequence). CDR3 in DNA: TGCGCCAGCAGCTTGTCGGGGAACACTGAAGCTTTCTTT. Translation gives CASSLSGNTEAFF. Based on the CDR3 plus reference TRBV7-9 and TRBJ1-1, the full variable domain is DTGVSQNPRHKITKRGQNVTFRCDPISEHNRLYWYRQTLGQGPEFLTYFQNEAQLEKSRLLSDRFSAERPKGSFSTLEIQRTEQGDSAMYLCASSLSGNTEAFFGQGTRLTVV.

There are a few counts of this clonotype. CDR3 coding DNA: TGCGCCAGCAGCCAAGGGGCCTATACCTACGAGCAGTACTTC. Protein product: CASSQGAYTYEQYF. The J gene is TRBJ2-7, the V gene TRBV4-1; unclear D gene. This CDR3 spans 14 amino acids. Germline CDR1 and CDR2: MGHRA and YSYEKL. Trimming shortened V by 1 base and J by 2 bases, and 9 bases separated the two germline ends.

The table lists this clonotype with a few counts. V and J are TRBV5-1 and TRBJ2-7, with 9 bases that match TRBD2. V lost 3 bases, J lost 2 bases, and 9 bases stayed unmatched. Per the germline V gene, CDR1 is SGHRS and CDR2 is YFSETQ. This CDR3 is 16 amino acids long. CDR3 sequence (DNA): TGCGCCAGCAGCTCGACTAGCGGAGGGATCCCCTACGAGCAGTACTTC. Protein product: CASSSTSGGIPYEQYF. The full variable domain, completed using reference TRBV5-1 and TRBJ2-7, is KAGVTQTPRYLIKTRGQQVTLSCSPISGHRSVSWYQQTPGQGLQFLFEYFSETQRNKGNFPGRFSGRQFSNSRSEMNVSTLELGDSALYLCASSSTSGGIPYEQYFGPGTRLTVT.

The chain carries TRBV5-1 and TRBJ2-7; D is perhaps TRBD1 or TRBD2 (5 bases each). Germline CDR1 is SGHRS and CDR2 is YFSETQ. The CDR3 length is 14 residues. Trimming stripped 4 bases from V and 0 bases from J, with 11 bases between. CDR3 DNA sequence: TGCGCCAGCAGCCTACGGGACGGCTCCTACGAGCAGTACTTC. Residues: CASSLRDGSYEQYF.

The CDR3, as DNA: TGCAGCGTTGAGGGGTTGGAGGAGAATACGCAGTATTTT. Its protein is CSVEGLEENTQYF. The J gene is TRBJ2-3, the V gene TRBV29-1, with D possibly matching TRBD2 (5 bases). Germline V gives CDR1 SQVTM, CDR2 ANQGSEA. V lost 3 bases and J 7 bases, leaving 14 bases between the germline ends. This CDR3 spans 13 amino acids.

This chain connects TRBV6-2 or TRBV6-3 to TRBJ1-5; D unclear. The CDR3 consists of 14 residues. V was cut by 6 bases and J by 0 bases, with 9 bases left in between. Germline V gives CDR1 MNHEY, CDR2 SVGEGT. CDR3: CASRPPGSNQPQHF. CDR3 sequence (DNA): TGTGCCAGCAGACCTCCCGGTAGCAATCAGCCCCAGCATTTT.

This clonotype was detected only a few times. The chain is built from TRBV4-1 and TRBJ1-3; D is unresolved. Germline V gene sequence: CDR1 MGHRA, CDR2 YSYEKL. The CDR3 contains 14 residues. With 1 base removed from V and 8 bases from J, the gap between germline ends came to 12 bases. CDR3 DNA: TGCGCCAGCAGCCAAGCGGGAGAAGGGTACACCATATATTTT. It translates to CASSQAGEGYTIYF.